This T cell receptor (beta chain) was captured in a study of Ad26.COV2.S vaccination and SARS-CoV-2 variants. Only in-frame clones appear in the TCRdb table, and some are missing; sequencing was by immunoSEQ multiplex PCR. Of approximately 460,000 clones listed, 80% to 90% were seen once; the top ten hold approximately 1.7%. Treatment noted: 19 received Ad26.COV2.S at low or high dose, single or two shots; about 5 received placebo; per-sample allocation not given. Specimen acquisition occurred on day 63 following the initial vaccine or placebo injection. Whole-study findings and limits: The analyses of TCR breadth and depth may have understated the size of total T cell responses.

The CDR3 has 14 amino acids. The V gene end was trimmed by 0 bases and the J gene end by 8 bases; junction bases not matched to a gene: 7. Germline values: CDR1 LGHDT, CDR2 YNNKEL (reference sequence). Details on this clone: Its cognate antigen is unknown.

The chain links TRBV3-1 (or the pseudogene TRBV3-2) to TRBJ2-7; TRBD1 agrees at 7 bases. The sample consisted of peripheral blood, taken in a trial of Ad26.COV2.S vaccine versus placebo. This sequence originates from a person between 18 and 65 years old who received the Ad26.COV2.S COVID-19 vaccine or a placebo. Written as DNA, the CDR3 is TGTGCCAGCAGCCAAGATGCGACAGGGCGGAAGCAGTACTTC. It encodes CASSQDATGRKQYF.